The entry that follows covers one TCR beta chain sequence. Antigen unknown. This sample is part of a study of OX40 agonist ivuxolimab in advanced cancers. Looking at the study overall: A male proportion of over 75% was recorded, with mean age approximately 56 years and range about 20 to 79. A history of anti-PD-1, anti-PD-L1 or anti-CTLA-4 therapy was acceptable, and approximately 40% had some. Study-level results: Expansion of clones was among the lowest in partial responders at 0.1-3.0 mg/kg.

Sequencing was performed with immunoSEQ multiplex PCR; in TCRdb, only in-frame clones are kept and a portion is missing. The sample holds 65,000 to 85,000 clones, approximately 86% seen once. V was trimmed by 5 bases and J by 4 bases, leaving 13 bases between them. The CDR3 is 14 amino acids. CDR1 is SGHNT and CDR2 is YENEEA in the germline V gene. The rearrangement joins TRBV11-3 to TRBJ2-3, with D possibly matching TRBD1 (5 bases). The sequences come from CD4+ or CD8+ T cells sorted from blood, collected in a trial of the OX40 agonist ivuxolimab. The source is an adult with an advanced solid tumor such as melanoma, head and neck, liver or kidney cancer. Written as DNA, the CDR3 is TGTGCCAGCAGCCAGGGTGCGTCCTCAGATACGCAGTATTTT. Its protein product is CASSQGASSDTQYF.